This paragraph reports one TCR beta chain. What it binds is not known. TCRdb's copy holds only in-frame clones and misses some; the assay was immunoSEQ multiplex PCR. The sample includes around 74,000 clones, around 90% of them seen just once. This sample stems from a study of human versus mouse CDR3 diversity and MHC coevolution. On the study more broadly: Reportedly, immunoSEQ detects one in 200,000 T cells with minimized PCR bias.

Naive CD4 T cells, CD45RO-negative and CD62L-positive, were flow-sorted from PBMCs. Germline CDR1 reads LNHDA; CDR2 reads SQIVND (reference sequence). This CDR3 comprises 14 residues. V lost 1 base and J lost 5, with 9 bases in between. Study-wide results and limits: Compared with mice, human CDR3s carried more deletions and insertions on average. Humans had the largest estimated TCR beta repertoire, 1.5 million to 2 million clonotypes.

The clonotype comes from a person aged 30 to 70 in good health. This chain uses TRBV19 with TRBJ2-1, with D possibly being TRBD2 (7 bases). Sequenced material: naive CD4+ T cells from blood. Subset of the sample: CD45RO-negative CD62L-positive naive CD4 T cells. Here the CDR3 reads CASSIVGGHNEQFF. In DNA, the CDR3 is TGTGCCAGTAGTATAGTCGGGGGGCACAATGAGCAGTTCTTC.